One T cell receptor (beta chain) is described in this entry. The sample is drawn from a study of T cell changes during pregnancy in multiple sclerosis. Losses at the gene ends were 3 bases for V and 7 bases for J; bases not matched to a gene: 8. Per germline, CDR1 MGHRA and CDR2 YSYEKL. This CDR3 contains 16 residues. The table came from immunoSEQ multiplex PCR; TCRdb's copy has only in-frame clones and leaves some out. This sample has approximately 60,000 clones, with roughly 93% found just once. The TCR was taken from a female donor with multiple sclerosis, enrolled in a pregnancy study. This chain connects TRBV4-1 to TRBJ2-1, with 11 positions matching TRBD2. Sample: peripheral blood, taken in the second trimester of pregnancy. CDR3 region: CASSHASGGFYNEQFF. CDR3 coding DNA: TGCGCCAGCAGCCACGCTAGCGGGGGGTTTTATAATGAGCAGTTCTTC.